This TCR beta chain was captured by sequencing in a study of response to subunit inactivated influenza vaccine. A note on this clonotype: Antigen unknown.

Each CDR3 protein is one row after TCRdb ran MiXCR on the RT-PCR reads. The sample has a few hundred thousand distinct CDR3 sequences; approximately 21% are singletons. From germline, CDR1 is LGHNA and CDR2 YNFKEQ. The CDR3 has 15 amino acids. V was trimmed by 1 base and J by 1 base, leaving 10 bases between them. Findings and caveats of the study: The study's authors posited that every seasonal influenza vaccination enlists few new T cells.

Sequenced material: PBMCs from blood, taken about 20 months after vaccination. This chain uses TRBV4-2 with TRBJ2-5; TRBD1 might be the D (6 bases). The receptor comes from a man aged 50 to 69 who received an inactivated influenza vaccine. CDR3 DNA: TGTGCCAGCAGCCAAGGGGAAGGGGGCCAAGAGACCCAGTACTTC. The encoded protein is CASSQGEGGQETQYF.